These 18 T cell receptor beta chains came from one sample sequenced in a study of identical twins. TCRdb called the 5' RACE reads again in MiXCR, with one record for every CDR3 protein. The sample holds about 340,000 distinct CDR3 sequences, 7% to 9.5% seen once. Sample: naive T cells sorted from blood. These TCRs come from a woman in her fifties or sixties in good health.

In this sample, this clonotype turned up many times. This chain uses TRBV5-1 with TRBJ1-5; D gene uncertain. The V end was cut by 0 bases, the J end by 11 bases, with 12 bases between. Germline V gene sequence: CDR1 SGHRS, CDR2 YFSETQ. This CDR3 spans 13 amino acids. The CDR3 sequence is CASSLEGGSAQHF. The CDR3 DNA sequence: TGCGCCAGCAGCTTGGAAGGAGGAAGTGCCCAGCATTTT.

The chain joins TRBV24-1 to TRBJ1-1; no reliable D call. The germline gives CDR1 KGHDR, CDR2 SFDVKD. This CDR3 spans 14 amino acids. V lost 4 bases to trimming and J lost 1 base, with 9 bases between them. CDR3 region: CATSEAKGNTEAFF. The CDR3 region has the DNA TGTGCCACCAGTGAAGCCAAGGGGAACACTGAAGCTTTCTTT.

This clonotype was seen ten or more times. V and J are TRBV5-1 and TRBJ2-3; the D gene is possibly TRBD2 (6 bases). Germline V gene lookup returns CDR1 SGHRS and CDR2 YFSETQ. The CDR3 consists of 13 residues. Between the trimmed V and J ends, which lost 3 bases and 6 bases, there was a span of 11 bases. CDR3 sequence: CASSSGLPDTQYF. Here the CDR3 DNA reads TGCGCCAGCAGCTCCGGACTACCCGATACGCAGTATTTT.

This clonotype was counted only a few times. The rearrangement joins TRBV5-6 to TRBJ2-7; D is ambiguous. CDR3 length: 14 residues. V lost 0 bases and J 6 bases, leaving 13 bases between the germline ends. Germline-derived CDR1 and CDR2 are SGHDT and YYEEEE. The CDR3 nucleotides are TGTGCCAGCAGCTTGGGGGTTATACGGGTCGAGCAGTACGTC. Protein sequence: CASSLGVIRVEQYV.

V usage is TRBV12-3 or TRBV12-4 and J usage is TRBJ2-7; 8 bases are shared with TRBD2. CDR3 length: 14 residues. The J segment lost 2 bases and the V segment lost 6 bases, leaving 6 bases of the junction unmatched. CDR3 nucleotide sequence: TGTGCCAGCAGCCTCGGGACTAGAACCTACGAGCAGTACTTC. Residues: CASSLGTRTYEQYF.

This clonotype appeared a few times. CDR3 nucleotide sequence: TGCGCCAGCGGGTACCACCCAATGGATACGCAGTATTTT. Its translation: CASGYHPMDTQYF. This chain joins TRBV5-1 and TRBJ2-3; D is unclear. Trimming left V 7 bases short and J 6 bases short, with 15 bases between. This CDR3 is 13 amino acids long. Per the germline V gene, CDR1 is SGHRS and CDR2 is YFSETQ.

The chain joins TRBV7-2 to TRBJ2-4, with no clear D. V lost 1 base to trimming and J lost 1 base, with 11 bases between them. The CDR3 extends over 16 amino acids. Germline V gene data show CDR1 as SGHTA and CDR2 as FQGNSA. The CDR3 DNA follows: TGTGCCAGCAGCTTAGTAGCCAGTGAGGCCAAAAACATTCAGTACTTC. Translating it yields CASSLVASEAKNIQYF.

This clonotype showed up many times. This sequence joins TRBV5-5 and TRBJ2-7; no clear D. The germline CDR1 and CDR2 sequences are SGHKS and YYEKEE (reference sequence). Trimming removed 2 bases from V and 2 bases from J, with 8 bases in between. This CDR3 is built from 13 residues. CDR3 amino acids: CASSLGLTYEQYV. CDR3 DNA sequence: TGTGCCAGCAGCTTAGGCCTTACCTACGAGCAGTACGTC.

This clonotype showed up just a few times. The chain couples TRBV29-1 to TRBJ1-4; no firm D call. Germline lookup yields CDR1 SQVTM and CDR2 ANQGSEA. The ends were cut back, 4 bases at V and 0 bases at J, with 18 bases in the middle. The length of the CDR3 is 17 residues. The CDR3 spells CSVGSGPTSSTNEKLFF. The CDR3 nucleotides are TGCAGCGTTGGGTCCGGACCCACTTCATCAACTAATGAAAAACTGTTTTTT.

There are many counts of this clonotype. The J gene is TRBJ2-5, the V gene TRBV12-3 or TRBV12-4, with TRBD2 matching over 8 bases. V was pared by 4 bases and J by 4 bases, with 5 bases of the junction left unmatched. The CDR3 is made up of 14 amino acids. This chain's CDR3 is CASSWRGAGETQYF. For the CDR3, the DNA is TGTGCCAGCAGTTGGCGGGGGGCTGGAGAGACCCAGTACTTC.

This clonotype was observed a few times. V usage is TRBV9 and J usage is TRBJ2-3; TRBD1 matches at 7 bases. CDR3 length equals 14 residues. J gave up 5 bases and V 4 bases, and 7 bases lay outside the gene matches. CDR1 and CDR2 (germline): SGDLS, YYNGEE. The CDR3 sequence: CASSLSGQEDTQYF. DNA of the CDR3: TGTGCCAGCAGCCTATCCGGACAGGAAGATACGCAGTATTTT. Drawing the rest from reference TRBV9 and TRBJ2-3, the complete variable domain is DSGVTQTPKHLITATGQRVTLRCSPRSGDLSVYWYQQSLDQGLQFLIQYYNGEERAKGNILERFSAQQFPDLHSELNLSSLELGDSALYFCASSLSGQEDTQYFGPGTRLTVL.

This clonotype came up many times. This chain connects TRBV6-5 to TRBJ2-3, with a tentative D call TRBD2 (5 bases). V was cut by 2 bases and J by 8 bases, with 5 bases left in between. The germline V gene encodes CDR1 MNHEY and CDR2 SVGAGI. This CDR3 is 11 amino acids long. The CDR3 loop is CASSYGSTQYF. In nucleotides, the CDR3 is TGTGCCAGCAGTTACGGGAGTACGCAGTATTTT.

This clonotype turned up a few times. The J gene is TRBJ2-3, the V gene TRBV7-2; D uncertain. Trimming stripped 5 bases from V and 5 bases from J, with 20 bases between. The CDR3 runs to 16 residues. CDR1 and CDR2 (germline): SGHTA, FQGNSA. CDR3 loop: CASSPAYRPKEDTQYF. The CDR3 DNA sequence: TGTGCCAGCAGCCCCGCCTATCGTCCAAAGGAAGATACGCAGTATTTT. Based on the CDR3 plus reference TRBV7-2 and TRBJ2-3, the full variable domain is GAGVSQSPSNKVTEKGKDVELRCDPISGHTALYWYRQSLGQGLEFLIYFQGNSAPDKSGLPSDRFSAERTGGSVSTLTIQRTQQEDSAVYLCASSPAYRPKEDTQYFGPGTRLTVL.

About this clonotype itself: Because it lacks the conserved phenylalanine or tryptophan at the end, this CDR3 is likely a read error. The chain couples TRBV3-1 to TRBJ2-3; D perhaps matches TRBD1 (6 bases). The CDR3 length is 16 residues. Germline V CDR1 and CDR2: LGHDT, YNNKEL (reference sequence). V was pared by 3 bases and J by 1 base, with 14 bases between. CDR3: CASSHVTGWGTDTQYC. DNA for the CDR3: TGTGCCAGCAGCCATGTAACAGGGTGGGGCACAGATACGCAGTATTGT.

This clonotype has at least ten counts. CDR3 bases: TGTGCCAGCAGTCATAACGACAGGGTTGTGAACACTGAAGCTTTCTTT. Translating gives CASSHNDRVVNTEAFF. The chain links TRBV6-1 to TRBJ1-1; the match to TRBD1 covers 7 bases. J lost 0 bases, V lost 5 bases, and 9 bases had no gene match. The CDR3 spans 16 residues. Germline lookup yields CDR1 MNHNS and CDR2 SASEGT.

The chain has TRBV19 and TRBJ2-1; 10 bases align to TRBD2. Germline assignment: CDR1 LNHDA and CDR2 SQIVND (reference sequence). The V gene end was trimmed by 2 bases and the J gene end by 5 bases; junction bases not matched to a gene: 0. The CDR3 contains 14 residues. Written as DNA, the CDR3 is TGTGCCAGTAGTATACTAGCGGGAGACAATGAGCAGTTCTTC. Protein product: CASSILAGDNEQFF.

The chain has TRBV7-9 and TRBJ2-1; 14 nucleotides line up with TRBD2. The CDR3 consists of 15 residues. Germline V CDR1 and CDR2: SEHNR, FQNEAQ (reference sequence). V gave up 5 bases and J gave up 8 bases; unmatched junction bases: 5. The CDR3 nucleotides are TGTGCCAGCAGCACACGGACTAGCGGGAGGTATGAGCAGTTCTTC. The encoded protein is CASSTRTSGRYEQFF.

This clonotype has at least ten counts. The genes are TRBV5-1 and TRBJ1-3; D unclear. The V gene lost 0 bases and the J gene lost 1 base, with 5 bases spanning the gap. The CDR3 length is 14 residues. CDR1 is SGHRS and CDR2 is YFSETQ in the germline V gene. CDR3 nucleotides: TGCGCCAGCAGCTTGGACAGTTCTGGAAACACCATATATTTT. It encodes CASSLDSSGNTIYF.